These 32 T cell receptor beta chains were all obtained from the same sample, sequenced in a study of shared clonotypes between healthy human individuals. The protocol was immunoSEQ multiplex PCR, while the TCRdb copy is restricted to in-frame clones and leaves out a portion. The table records approximately 2,300,000 clones, roughly 92% of them present only once. The material sequenced was naive CD4+ T cells from PBMCs. Subset: CD45RA+ positively selected. These receptor sequences come from a man aged 18 to 35 in good health. Some clones in this sample may be carry-over from other donors' samples.

The rearrangement uses TRBV15 and TRBJ1-2; TRBD1 is a possible D gene (6 bases). Germline CDR1 reads LNHNV; CDR2 reads YYDKDF (reference sequence). CDR3 length equals 13 residues. Trimming left V 9 bases short and J 2 bases short, with 13 bases between. CDR3 nucleotides: TGTGCCACTTCACAGGGTGACAACTATGGCTACACCTTC. It specifies CATSQGDNYGYTF.

A single count supports this clone. The CDR3 sequence is CASSFSSERVPPTKNIQYF. CDR3 DNA: TGTGCCAGCAGTTTTAGTTCGGAGAGAGTTCCCCCAACCAAAAACATTCAGTACTTC. This chain uses TRBV28 with TRBJ2-4; the D is unclear. With 3 bases removed from V and 2 bases from J, the gap between germline ends came to 23 bases. The CDR3 runs to 19 residues. Germline CDR1 MDHEN, CDR2 SYDVKM.

The chain is built from TRBV5-8 and TRBJ1-1; 7 nucleotides line up with TRBD1. The CDR3 is made up of 16 amino acids. Looked up from germline, CDR1 is SGHTS and CDR2 is YDEGEE. V shed 4 bases, J shed 0 bases, and the junction held 9 bases outside the gene matches. Written as DNA, the CDR3 is TGTGCCAGCAGCCCAGGGGGGGGGACTATGAACACTGAAGCTTTCTTT. This gives the protein CASSPGGGTMNTEAFF.

V and J are TRBV28 and TRBJ2-4, with 7 bases identical to TRBD1. J was trimmed by 10 bases and V by 1 base; bases with no gene match: 10. CDR1 MDHEN and CDR2 SYDVKM come from the germline V gene. The CDR3 loop spans 15 amino acids. The CDR3: CASSLLKGAKEIQYF. CDR3 coding DNA: TGTGCCAGCAGTTTATTAAAGGGGGCCAAGGAGATTCAGTACTTC.

This sequence joins TRBV4-2 and TRBJ2-5, with D possibly being TRBD1 (6 bases). Germline CDR1 and CDR2: LGHNA and YNFKEQ. The ends were cut back, 3 bases at V and 13 bases at J, with 15 bases in the middle. CDR3 length: 12 residues. CDR3 bases: TGTGCCAGCAGCCAGCAACAGGGTCTCGCGTACTTC. Its translation is CASSQQQGLAYF.

The chain combines TRBV28 with TRBJ1-5; unclear D gene. This CDR3 has 12 residues. V was clipped by 6 bases and J by 9 bases, with 12 bases between them. Germline V gene sequence: CDR1 MDHEN, CDR2 SYDVKM. CDR3 bases: TGTGCCAGCAGACCTCTCACACTGCCCCAGCATTTT. Translating gives CASRPLTLPQHF.

The rearrangement uses TRBV7-7 and TRBJ2-2; D remains unclear. Per germline, CDR1 SSHAT and CDR2 FNYEAQ (reference sequence). Trimming cost V 1 base and J 6 bases, with 6 bases left between them. This CDR3 has 13 residues. The CDR3 sequence is CASSLETAGELFF. CDR3 DNA sequence: TGTGCCAGCAGCTTAGAGACGGCCGGGGAGCTGTTTTTT.

CDR3 nucleotides: TGCGCCAGCAGCTTGTTTGGGGTAGACACTGAAGCTTTCTTT. Protein product: CASSLFGVDTEAFF. The rearrangement uses TRBV5-1 and TRBJ1-1; no clear D. The CDR3 has 14 residues. The V gene's germline CDR1 is SGHRS and CDR2 YFSETQ. V was clipped by 1 base and J by 3 bases, with 10 bases between them.

With regard to this clone: Other DNA sequences within the sample encode an identical CDR3. The chain carries TRBV15 and TRBJ1-1; the D is unclear. CDR3 length: 12 amino acids. The V gene's germline CDR1 is LNHNV and CDR2 YYDKDF (reference sequence). Trimming left V 1 base short and J 5 bases short, with 5 bases between. This CDR3 reads CATSRVGTEAFF. DNA of the CDR3: TGTGCCACCAGCAGAGTAGGGACTGAAGCTTTCTTT.

The chain employs TRBV19 and TRBJ2-3; D assignment may be TRBD1 or TRBD2 (5 bases each). V lost 7 bases to trimming and J lost 0 bases, with 17 bases between them. The CDR3 extends over 16 amino acids. Germline V gene data show CDR1 as LNHDA and CDR2 as SQIVND (reference sequence). The CDR3 loop reads CASTTHFWGSTDTQYF. As DNA, the CDR3 is TGTGCCAGTACCACCCACTTCTGGGGGAGCACAGATACGCAGTATTTT.

This chain joins TRBV5-1 and TRBJ2-1; 9 nucleotides agree with TRBD1. J was trimmed by 9 bases and V by 3 bases; bases with no gene match: 10. The CDR3 spans 15 residues. Per germline, CDR1 SGHRS and CDR2 YFSETQ. The CDR3 loop reads CASSSGGTGFVEQFF. CDR3 in DNA: TGCGCCAGCAGCTCAGGTGGGACAGGGTTTGTTGAGCAGTTCTTC.

The J gene is TRBJ2-7, the V gene TRBV21-1; TRBD2 was called by the table and not checked on the DNA. TRBV21-1 is a pseudogene. The CDR3 length is 13 residues. The DNA of the CDR3 is TGTGCCAGCAGCAAACTTATTCTACACGAGCAGTACTTC. It encodes CASSKLILHEQYF.

This clone was recorded only once. The rearrangement uses TRBV18 and TRBJ2-1; 10 bases align to TRBD2. The V segment lost 10 bases and the J segment 6 bases; nucleotides outside the gene matches: 12. The germline V gene has CDR1 KGHSH and CDR2 LQKENI. This CDR3 region has 15 residues. The CDR3 protein is CATKLGLAEINEQFF. CDR3 DNA sequence: TGTGCCACTAAACTCGGACTAGCGGAAATCAATGAGCAGTTCTTC.

This chain joins TRBV5-6 and TRBJ2-7, with 16 bases aligning to TRBD2. Germline V gene sequence: CDR1 SGHDT, CDR2 YYEEEE. Trimming removed 4 bases from V and 5 bases from J; junction bases left unmatched: 6. The CDR3 extends over 16 amino acids. CDR3: CASSGEGLAGGDEQYF. CDR3 sequence (DNA): TGTGCCAGCAGCGGCGAGGGACTAGCGGGAGGGGACGAGCAGTACTTC.

This chain links TRBV5-4 with TRBJ2-7; 7 bases are shared with TRBD2. The CDR3 contains 16 residues. With V trimmed by 1 base and J by 7 bases, 14 bases remained unmatched. Germline CDR1 is SGHNT and CDR2 is YYREEE (reference sequence). The DNA for the CDR3 is TGTGCCAGCAGCTTGTCCTTCAGCAGCGGGGCGCGGGAGCAGTACTTC. Translation: CASSLSFSSGAREQYF.

As concerns this clone: The sample contains more than one DNA sequence encoding this CDR3. The V gene is TRBV7-6, the J gene TRBJ2-1; the match to TRBD2 covers 9 bases. Germline loops: CDR1 SGHVS, CDR2 FNYEAQ. CDR3 size: 15 residues. The ends lost 3 bases at V and 4 bases at J; junction bases unmatched: 4. CDR3 nucleotide sequence: TGTGCCAGCAGCTTGGGGCTAGCGGGGTACAATGAGCAGTTCTTC. This codes for CASSLGLAGYNEQFF.

The rearrangement joins TRBV28 to TRBJ2-3, with TRBD2 matching over 11 bases. CDR1 is MDHEN and CDR2 is SYDVKM in the germline V gene. The CDR3 sequence is 14 residues long. V lost 6 bases, J lost 2 bases, and 1 base stayed unmatched. DNA of the CDR3: TGTGCCAGCAGGGGACTAGCGGACACAGATACGCAGTATTTT. It yields the protein CASRGLADTDTQYF.

The rearrangement links TRBV5-1 to TRBJ1-2; D is unclear. V dropped 0 bases and J dropped 1 base, with 7 bases sitting between them. The CDR3 runs 14 residues. The V gene's germline CDR1 is SGHRS and CDR2 YFSETQ. The CDR3 loop is CASSLAPYNYGYTF. In DNA form, the CDR3 reads TGCGCCAGCAGCTTGGCGCCCTATAACTATGGCTACACCTTC.

Only one count was recorded for this clone. V usage is TRBV9 and J usage is TRBJ2-4; D uncertain. V lost 4 bases and J lost 1, with 18 bases in between. Germline-derived CDR1 and CDR2 are SGDLS and YYNGEE. The CDR3 length is 17 residues. The CDR3 sequence: CASSPRESYLAKNIQYF. CDR3 in DNA: TGTGCCAGCAGCCCAAGAGAAAGCTACCTGGCCAAAAACATTCAGTACTTC. Variable domain in full (rest from reference TRBV9 and TRBJ2-4): DSGVTQTPKHLITATGQRVTLRCSPRSGDLSVYWYQQSLDQGLQFLIQYYNGEERAKGNILERFSAQQFPDLHSELNLSSLELGDSALYFCASSPRESYLAKNIQYFGAGTRLSVL.

V and J are TRBV19 and TRBJ2-2, with D possibly matching TRBD1 (5 bases). Germline values: CDR1 LNHDA, CDR2 SQIVND (reference sequence). The V and J ends lost 10 bases and 1 base respectively, with 13 bases between them. CDR3 size: 14 residues. CDR3 sequence reads: CATKQAMNTGELFF. CDR3 bases: TGTGCCACCAAACAGGCCATGAACACCGGGGAGCTGTTTTTT. The full variable domain, in which reference TRBV19 and TRBJ2-2 provide the parts outside the CDR3, is DGGITQSPKYLFRKEGQNVTLSCEQNLNHDAMYWYRQDPGQGLRLIYYSQIVNDFQKGDIAEGYSVSREKKESFPLTVTSAQKNPTAFYLCATKQAMNTGELFFGEGSRLTVL.

The chain couples TRBV27 to TRBJ2-7; D may be TRBD1 (5 bases). CDR1 MNHEY and CDR2 SMNVEV come from the germline V gene (reference sequence). Trimming cost V 4 bases and J 3 bases, with 10 bases left between them. The CDR3 has 13 amino acids. The CDR3 DNA is TGTGCCAGCAGTTCCAGGGTGGGCTACGAGCAGTACTTC. Translated: CASSSRVGYEQYF.

The chain joins TRBV28 to TRBJ2-3; 9 bases fit TRBD2. The germline V gene has CDR1 MDHEN and CDR2 SYDVKM. V dropped 4 bases and J dropped 3; count of bases not matched to a gene: 8. The CDR3 consists of 16 residues. In DNA form, the CDR3 reads TGTGCCAGCAGTTCGTTCAAGCGGGAGGATACAGATACGCAGTATTTT. Its translation is CASSSFKREDTDTQYF.

The chain's CDR3 is CASRASGTRSYNEQFF. DNA for the CDR3: TGTGCCAGCAGGGCCAGTGGGACCCGTTCCTACAATGAGCAGTTCTTC. The chain combines TRBV6-6 with TRBJ2-1; D tentatively reads TRBD1 or TRBD2 (5 bases each). The CDR3 is 16 residues long. Trimming removed 6 bases at V and 1 base at J, with 16 bases between. Germline values: CDR1 MNHNY, CDR2 SVGAGI (reference sequence).

V usage is TRBV5-5 and J usage is TRBJ1-2; D gene uncertain. This CDR3 spans 15 amino acids. Germline assignment: CDR1 SGHKS and CDR2 YYEKEE (reference sequence). The ends were cut back, 0 bases at V and 2 bases at J, with 11 bases in the middle. CDR3 sequence (DNA): TGTGCCAGCAGCTTGGGGGTGAGGGAAAACTATGGCTACACCTTC. Amino acid sequence: CASSLGVRENYGYTF.

Only one count was recorded for this clone. The genes are TRBV28 and TRBJ1-1; D gene unclear. Germline-derived CDR1 and CDR2 are MDHEN and SYDVKM. V gave up 4 bases and J gave up 0 bases, with 15 bases separating them. CDR3 size: 16 residues. DNA for the CDR3: TGTGCCAGCAGTTCCCTCCCAGAGGCAGTGAACACTGAAGCTTTCTTT. Residues: CASSSLPEAVNTEAFF.

The rearrangement links TRBV10-3 to TRBJ1-2, with D tentatively TRBD1 (5 bases). V lost 6 bases and J 3 bases, leaving 14 bases between the germline ends. From germline, CDR1 is ENHRY and CDR2 SYGVKD. This CDR3 is 14 amino acids long. CDR3 amino acids: CAISRDLRDYGYTF. As DNA, the CDR3 is TGTGCCATCAGCAGGGATTTAAGGGACTATGGCTACACCTTC.

The chain links TRBV6-1 to TRBJ2-7, with 9 bases aligning to TRBD2. This CDR3 comprises 14 residues. V lost 8 bases and J lost 2; bases outside the gene matches: 7. Germline CDR1 is MNHNS and CDR2 is SASEGT. The CDR3 protein is CASSPSGKTYEQYF. CDR3 bases: TGTGCCAGCTCGCCTAGCGGGAAAACCTACGAGCAGTACTTC.

The chain carries TRBV7-6 and TRBJ1-1; maybe TRBD1 (5 bases). The CDR3 runs to 15 residues. The germline gives CDR1 SGHVS, CDR2 FNYEAQ. V lost 4 bases, J lost 1 base, and 13 bases lay in between. CDR3 residues: CASSSPRGANTEAFF. Here the CDR3 DNA reads TGTGCCAGCAGCTCGCCTAGGGGAGCGAACACTGAAGCTTTCTTT.

This clone was seen only once. The chain couples TRBV6-1 to TRBJ2-2; TRBD2 might be the D (6 bases). The germline V gene encodes CDR1 MNHNS and CDR2 SASEGT. V was trimmed by 7 bases and J by 0 bases, leaving 9 bases between them. The CDR3 is 14 amino acids. CDR3 DNA sequence: TGTGCCAGCACAGGCGGGACGAACACCGGGGAGCTGTTTTTT. It translates to CASTGGTNTGELFF.

The sample holds a few counts of this clone. V usage is TRBV11-2 and J usage is TRBJ2-2; TRBD2 matches 8 bases. The CDR3 totals 16 residues. V shed 4 bases, J shed 6 bases, and the junction held 10 bases outside the gene matches. Germline V lookup: CDR1 SGHAT, CDR2 FQNNGV. CDR3: CASSSLAGPRAGELFF. The CDR3 nucleotides read TGTGCCAGCAGCTCTCTAGCGGGCCCGAGGGCCGGGGAGCTGTTTTTT.

This clone showed up just once. The rearrangement uses TRBV7-9 and TRBJ2-6; possibly TRBD1 for D (5 bases). The CDR3 contains 13 residues. V lost 3 bases and J 11 bases, leaving 11 bases between the germline ends. Germline assignment: CDR1 SEHNR and CDR2 FQNEAQ (reference sequence). The CDR3 sequence is CASSLTVRDVLTF. The CDR3 DNA reads as TGTGCCAGCAGCTTGACAGTCCGGGACGTCCTGACTTTC.

The chain is built from TRBV2 and TRBJ2-1; weak D call: TRBD2 (5 bases). Trimming took off 5 bases at V and 5 bases at J, with 16 bases between the two ends. CDR1 and CDR2 (germline): SNHLY, FYNNEI. The CDR3 spans 15 residues. The CDR3 is CASSPSREGDNEQFF. The CDR3 nucleotides are TGTGCCAGCAGTCCCTCTCGAGAGGGTGACAATGAGCAGTTCTTC.